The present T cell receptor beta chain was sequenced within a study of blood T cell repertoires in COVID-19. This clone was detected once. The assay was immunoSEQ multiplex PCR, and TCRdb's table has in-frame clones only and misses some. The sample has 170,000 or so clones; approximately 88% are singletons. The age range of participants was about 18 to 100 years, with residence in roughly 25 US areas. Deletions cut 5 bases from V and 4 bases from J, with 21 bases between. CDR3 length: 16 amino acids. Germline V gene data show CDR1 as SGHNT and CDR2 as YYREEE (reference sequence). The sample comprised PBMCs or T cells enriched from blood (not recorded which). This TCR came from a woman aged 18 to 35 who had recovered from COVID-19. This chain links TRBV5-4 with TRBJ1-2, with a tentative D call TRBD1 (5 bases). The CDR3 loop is CASSYSRGDHSYGYTF. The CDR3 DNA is TGTGCCAGCAGTTACTCGCGGGGGGACCACTCCTATGGCTACACCTTC.